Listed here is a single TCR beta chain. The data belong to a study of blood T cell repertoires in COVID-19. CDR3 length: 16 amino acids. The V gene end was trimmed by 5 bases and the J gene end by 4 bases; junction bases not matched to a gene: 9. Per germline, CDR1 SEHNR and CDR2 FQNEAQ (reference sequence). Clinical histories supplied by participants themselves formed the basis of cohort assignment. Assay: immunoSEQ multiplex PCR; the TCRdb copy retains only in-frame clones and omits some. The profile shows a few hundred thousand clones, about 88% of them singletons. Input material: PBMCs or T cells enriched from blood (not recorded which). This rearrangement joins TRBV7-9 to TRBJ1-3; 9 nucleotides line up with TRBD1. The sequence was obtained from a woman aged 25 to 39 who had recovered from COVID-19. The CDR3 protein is CASSPSTGGAGNTIYF. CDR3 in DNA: TGTGCCAGCAGCCCTTCCACAGGGGGCGCGGGAAACACCATATATTTT.